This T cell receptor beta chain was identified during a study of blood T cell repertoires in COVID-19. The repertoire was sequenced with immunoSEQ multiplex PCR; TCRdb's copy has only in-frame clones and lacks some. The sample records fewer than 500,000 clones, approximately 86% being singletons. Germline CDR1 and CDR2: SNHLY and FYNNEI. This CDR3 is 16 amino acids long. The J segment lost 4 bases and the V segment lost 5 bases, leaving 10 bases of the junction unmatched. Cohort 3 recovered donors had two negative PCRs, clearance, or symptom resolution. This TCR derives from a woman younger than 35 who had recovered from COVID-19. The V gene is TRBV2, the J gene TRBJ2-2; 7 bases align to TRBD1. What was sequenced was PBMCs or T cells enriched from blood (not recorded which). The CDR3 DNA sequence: TGTGCCAGCAGTATACAGGGGTCCGTAGGCACCGGGGAGCTGTTTTTT. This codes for CASSIQGSVGTGELFF.